The 22 T cell receptor beta chains below all came from one sample that was sequenced in a study of T cell responses to AZD1222 COVID-19 vaccine. The table came from immunoSEQ multiplex PCR; TCRdb's copy has only in-frame clones and leaves some out. The sample contains about 100,000 clones, more than 70% of which appear only once. Sequencing used peripheral blood, obtained on day 0 of MenACWY control vaccination. These receptors were collected from an adult in good health.

The V call is TRBV27, the J call TRBJ1-2, with D maybe TRBD1 (5 bases). Germline CDR1 and CDR2: MNHEY and SMNVEV (reference sequence). This CDR3 is built from 14 residues. V was cut by 0 bases and J by 8 bases, with 13 bases left in between. The CDR3 nucleotides read TGTGCCAGCAGTTTATCGGGGACGGTAATGGGCTACACCTTC. As protein: CASSLSGTVMGYTF.

J is TRBJ2-4 and V is TRBV6-6, with 7 bases fitting TRBD1. This CDR3 is 13 amino acids long. Trimming at V came to 6 bases and at J to 5 bases, leaving 4 bases not matched to a gene. The germline CDR1 and CDR2 sequences are MNHNY and SVGAGI (reference sequence). CDR3 amino acids: CASSRDRQNIQYF. The CDR3 DNA follows: TGTGCCAGCAGCAGGGACAGACAAAACATTCAGTACTTC.

The rearrangement joins TRBV5-4 to TRBJ1-4; TRBD1 might be the D (6 bases). CDR1 is SGHNT, CDR2 YYREEE, per germline (reference sequence). With 0 bases removed from V and 0 bases from J, the gap between germline ends came to 9 bases. This CDR3 has 16 residues. CDR3 amino acids: CASSLGQVPTNEKLFF. The CDR3 bases are TGTGCCAGCAGCTTGGGACAGGTTCCAACTAATGAAAAACTGTTTTTT.

The chain links TRBV4-1 to TRBJ2-7; TRBD1 is a possible D gene (5 bases). With 1 base removed from V and 5 bases from J, the gap between germline ends came to 9 bases. The germline V gene encodes CDR1 MGHRA and CDR2 YSYEKL. The CDR3 is 13 amino acids. CDR3 coding DNA: TGCGCCAGCAGCCAAGTAGGGGCTCACGAGCAGTACTTC. The encoded protein is CASSQVGAHEQYF.

This clone was recorded once. The chain employs TRBV19 and TRBJ1-4; D is unresolved. Between the trimmed V and J ends, which lost 2 bases and 8 bases, there was a span of 12 bases. Germline V CDR1 and CDR2: LNHDA, SQIVND (reference sequence). This CDR3 contains 14 residues. CDR3 sequence reads: CASSISDGHEKLFF. Written as DNA, the CDR3 is TGTGCCAGTAGTATATCGGACGGTCACGAAAAACTGTTTTTT.

This clone was seen a few times. The genes are TRBV12-3 or TRBV12-4 and TRBJ2-1, with 8 bases identical to TRBD1. V was pared by 5 bases and J by 6 bases, with 3 bases of the junction left unmatched. The CDR3 has 13 amino acids. CDR3 region: CASSRDRSNEQFF. In nucleotides, the CDR3 is TGTGCCAGCAGTCGGGACAGGAGCAATGAGCAGTTCTTC.

The V and J genes are TRBV6-5 and TRBJ2-7; D is unresolved. Germline CDR1 MNHEY, CDR2 SVGAGI. CDR3 length: 13 amino acids. Trimming removed 4 bases from V and 9 bases from J, with 16 bases in between. The CDR3: CASSSGPSRVQYF. The CDR3 DNA reads as TGTGCCAGCAGTTCGGGCCCTAGTCGCGTGCAGTACTTC.

The chain combines TRBV6-5 with TRBJ1-2; 7 bases match TRBD1. There are 15 residues in the CDR3. The V gene end was trimmed by 6 bases and the J gene end by 8 bases; junction bases not matched to a gene: 15. CDR1 and CDR2 from the germline V gene are MNHEY and SVGAGI. CDR3 nucleotide sequence: TGTGCCAGCAGCCCCTCCACAGGGGTACAACGGGGCTACACCTTC. Translation: CASSPSTGVQRGYTF.

The gene calls are TRBV5-1 and TRBJ2-3; D tentatively reads TRBD1 or TRBD2 (5 bases each). CDR1 is SGHRS, CDR2 YFSETQ, per germline. The CDR3 has 14 residues. The V and J ends lost 0 bases and 6 bases respectively, with 11 bases between them. The CDR3 here is CASSLERGRDTQYF. The CDR3 nucleotides are TGCGCCAGCAGCTTGGAGAGGGGTCGGGATACGCAGTATTTT.

This clone was observed once. V is TRBV4-3 and J is TRBJ2-3; 11 nucleotides align to TRBD2. The CDR3 length is 17 residues. V trimming: 5 bases; J trimming: 3 bases; junction bases outside the gene matches: 10. Germline CDR1 is LGHNA and CDR2 is YSLEER. The CDR3 loop is CASSVGTSGRGTDTQYF. The CDR3 nucleotides read TGCGCCAGCAGCGTGGGGACTAGCGGCCGGGGTACAGATACGCAGTATTTT.

The V call is TRBV19, the J call TRBJ2-3, with D perhaps TRBD2 (6 bases). CDR1 is LNHDA and CDR2 is SQIVND in the germline V gene (reference sequence). Between the trimmed V and J ends, which lost 0 bases and 3 bases, there was a span of 10 bases. This CDR3 is 15 amino acids long. In DNA, the CDR3 is TGTGCCAGTAGTATAGACCGTAGCGGAACAGATACGCAGTATTTT. Its translation: CASSIDRSGTDTQYF.

The gene calls are TRBV19 and TRBJ1-2; tentative D call: TRBD1 (5 bases). The germline gives CDR1 LNHDA, CDR2 SQIVND (reference sequence). The length of the CDR3 is 15 residues. V was cut by 8 bases and J by 2 bases, with 18 bases left in between. The DNA of the CDR3 is TGTGCCAGTTACCCCTCGGGACGGCCCAACTATGGCTACACCTTC. The encoded protein is CASYPSGRPNYGYTF.

The rearrangement joins TRBV27 to TRBJ2-3, with 9 bases matching TRBD1. Trimming took 7 bases from V and 4 from J; bases not matched to a gene: 9. Germline lookup yields CDR1 MNHEY and CDR2 SMNVEV (reference sequence). The CDR3 has 15 amino acids. The CDR3 region is CASTLTGGAPDTQYF. CDR3 coding DNA: TGTGCCAGCACCTTAACAGGGGGCGCCCCAGATACGCAGTATTTT.

The chain combines TRBV5-1 with TRBJ2-7; 8 bases match TRBD2. In germline, CDR1 is SGHRS, CDR2 YFSETQ. There are 14 residues in the CDR3. The V and J ends lost 0 bases and 5 bases, in that order; junction bases with no gene match: 4. The CDR3 sequence: CASSLAGGYHEQYF. CDR3 coding DNA: TGCGCCAGCAGCTTGGCGGGAGGGTACCACGAGCAGTACTTC.

The chain recombines TRBV7-2 with TRBJ1-2; possible D gene TRBD1, 5 bases. The length of the CDR3 is 14 residues. The germline CDR1 and CDR2 sequences are SGHTA and FQGNSA. V shed 5 bases and J shed 6 bases, with 16 bases lying between them. Here the CDR3 reads CASSPIRGGNGYTF. The CDR3 nucleotides are TGTGCCAGCAGCCCTATACGGGGGGGGAATGGCTACACCTTC.

For the CDR3, the DNA is TGTGCCAGCAGGTGGGACAGGGCCTCTGGAAACACCATATATTTT. Protein: CASRWDRASGNTIYF. The chain carries TRBV6-6 and TRBJ1-3; TRBD1 aligns across 9 bases. This CDR3 is 15 amino acids long. J gave up 0 bases and V 6 bases, and 3 bases lay outside the gene matches. Germline V gives CDR1 MNHNY, CDR2 SVGAGI (reference sequence).

The chain carries TRBV5-1 and TRBJ2-7; possibly TRBD2 for D (5 bases). This CDR3 region has 15 residues. Germline V CDR1 and CDR2: SGHRS, YFSETQ. Trimming took off 2 bases at V and 0 bases at J, with 12 bases between the two ends. The CDR3: CASSFGGTNSYEQYF. CDR3 nucleotide sequence: TGCGCCAGCAGCTTTGGAGGAACTAACTCCTACGAGCAGTACTTC.

V usage is TRBV12-3 or TRBV12-4 and J usage is TRBJ2-7; D uncertain. V dropped 3 bases and J dropped 1 base, with 7 bases sitting between them. The CDR3 runs 13 residues. As DNA, the CDR3 is TGTGCCAGCAGTTTTCAGGTATCCTACGAGCAGTACTTC. It specifies CASSFQVSYEQYF.

The chain combines TRBV6-5 with TRBJ1-1, with 7 bases aligning to TRBD1. The CDR3 is 12 residues long. Per germline, CDR1 MNHEY and CDR2 SVGAGI. V lost 6 bases, J lost 10 bases, and 8 bases stayed unmatched. This CDR3 is CASSWDRTTAFF. CDR3 sequence (DNA): TGTGCCAGCAGCTGGGACAGAACAACAGCTTTCTTT.

The chain links TRBV10-3 to TRBJ1-5; D might be TRBD1 (6 bases). The CDR3 is 15 amino acids. Germline values: CDR1 ENHRY, CDR2 SYGVKD. Trimming stripped 5 bases from V and 3 bases from J, with 14 bases between. CDR3 in amino acids: CAISLTGGHNQPQHF. CDR3 DNA: TGTGCCATCAGTCTGACGGGGGGACACAATCAGCCCCAGCATTTT.

This clone was detected once. The chain joins TRBV7-2 to TRBJ2-3; D may be TRBD2 (7 bases). This CDR3 is 15 amino acids long. Germline CDR1 reads SGHTA; CDR2 reads FQGNSA. V was pared by 1 base and J by 4 bases, with 12 bases between. CDR3 nucleotide sequence: TGTGCCAGCAGCTTAGTGGGGGGGGCCCCAGATACGCAGTATTTT. This sequence encodes CASSLVGGAPDTQYF.

This clone appeared a few times. The V and J genes are TRBV15 and TRBJ1-4, with TRBD1 identical over 7 bases. Germline V CDR1 and CDR2: LNHNV, YYDKDF (reference sequence). The V segment lost 5 bases and the J segment 7 bases; nucleotides outside the gene matches: 7. The CDR3 covers 14 residues. The CDR3 DNA is TGTGCCACCAGCGGTAGGGGGCCAAGTGAAAAACTGTTTTTT. The encoded protein is CATSGRGPSEKLFF. The full variable domain, in which reference TRBV15 and TRBJ1-4 provide the parts outside the CDR3, is DAMVIQNPRYQVTQFGKPVTLSCSQTLNHNVMYWYQQKSSQAPKLLFHYYDKDFNNEADTPDNFQSRRPNTSFCFLDIRSPGLGDTAMYLCATSGRGPSEKLFFGSGTQLSVL.